The 10 T cell receptor beta chains below were found in one sample sequenced in a study of blood T cell repertoires in COVID-19 (dated by TCRdb to the early 2020s). Libraries were made using the immunoSEQ multiplex PCR assay. Held by TCRdb, this immuneACCESS table contains in-frame sequences only and omits some clones. Under half of the omission traces to an unresolved V gene where checked; the cause of the rest is unknown. Here the sample has some 100,000 clones; 81% occur a single time. The top ten clones comprise roughly a tenth of the sample. The sequencing input was peripheral blood. The receptors shown here come from a human donor in a cohort sampled during active COVID-19.

This clone was seen just once. The chain combines TRBV9 with TRBJ2-1; maybe TRBD1 (6 bases). The V gene's germline CDR1 is SGDLS and CDR2 YYNGEE. The ends were cut back, 2 bases at V and 7 bases at J, with 13 bases in the middle. CDR3 length: 14 amino acids. CDR3 sequence reads: CASSVDSYGNEQFF. As DNA, the CDR3 is TGTGCCAGCAGCGTGGACAGCTACGGGAATGAGCAGTTCTTC. Full variable domain (missing parts from reference TRBV9 and TRBJ2-1): DSGVTQTPKHLITATGQRVTLRCSPRSGDLSVYWYQQSLDQGLQFLIQYYNGEERAKGNILERFSAQQFPDLHSELNLSSLELGDSALYFCASSVDSYGNEQFFGPGTRLTVL.

The chain links TRBV12-3 or TRBV12-4 to TRBJ1-2, with D hard to call. The CDR3 is 12 residues long. Trimming left V 5 bases short and J 12 bases short, with 16 bases between. In DNA form, the CDR3 reads TGTGCCAGCAGTCCGGAAGAGGGCGAGAACACCTTC. The encoded protein is CASSPEEGENTF.

This chain uses TRBV30 with TRBJ2-1; D might be TRBD2 (6 bases). V lost 3 bases to trimming and J lost 4 bases, with 19 bases between them. The length of the CDR3 is 16 residues. CDR1 is GTSNPN, CDR2 SVGIG, per germline (reference sequence). CDR3 region: CAWRFPLRAGYNEQFF. The CDR3 DNA is TGTGCCTGGAGGTTTCCTCTACGAGCGGGTTACAATGAGCAGTTCTTC. Variable domain in full (rest from reference TRBV30 and TRBJ2-1): SQTIHQWPATLVQPVGSPLSLECTVEGTSNPNLYWYRQAAGRGLQLLFYSVGIGQISSEVPQNLSASRPQDRQFILSSKKLLLSDSGFYLCAWRFPLRAGYNEQFFGPGTRLTVL.

This clone was counted only a few times. The chain couples TRBV6-1 to TRBJ1-1; D is ambiguous. Germline values: CDR1 MNHNS, CDR2 SASEGT. V dropped 2 bases and J dropped 1 base, with 5 bases sitting between them. CDR3 length: 13 amino acids. In DNA, the CDR3 is TGTGCCAGCAGTGAAATGGCGAACACTGAAGCTTTCTTT. It specifies CASSEMANTEAFF.

This clone was seen just once. This chain's CDR3 is CASSSRPGQVNYGYTF. The CDR3 DNA reads TGTGCCAGCAGCTCCCGGCCGGGACAAGTAAACTATGGCTACACCTTC. The rearrangement links TRBV9 to TRBJ1-2; TRBD1 is a possible D gene (6 bases). The CDR3 is 16 residues long. The V gene's germline CDR1 is SGDLS and CDR2 YYNGEE. V was shortened by 4 bases and J by 2 bases, with 18 bases between the two germline ends. The whole variable domain, filled in from reference TRBV9 and TRBJ1-2, reads DSGVTQTPKHLITATGQRVTLRCSPRSGDLSVYWYQQSLDQGLQFLIQYYNGEERAKGNILERFSAQQFPDLHSELNLSSLELGDSALYFCASSSRPGQVNYGYTFGSGTRLTVV.

This clone was recorded only once. The chain couples TRBV7-6 to TRBJ1-2; TRBD1 matches 12 bases. With V trimmed by 0 bases and J by 7 bases, 3 bases remained unmatched. CDR3 length equals 15 residues. Germline values: CDR1 SGHVS, CDR2 FNYEAQ. The CDR3 DNA is TGTGCCAGCAGCTTAGCCGGGACAGGGGGCCTTGGCTACACCTTC. It translates to CASSLAGTGGLGYTF.

The chain recombines TRBV29-1 with TRBJ1-2; D may be TRBD1 (5 bases). V was pared by 4 bases and J by 4 bases, with 13 bases between. This CDR3 spans 13 amino acids. In germline, CDR1 is SQVTM, CDR2 ANQGSEA. The CDR3 sequence is CSVARARGYGYTF. Written as DNA, the CDR3 is TGCAGCGTTGCCAGGGCCCGAGGCTATGGCTACACCTTC.

This clone was detected once. This chain joins TRBV19 and TRBJ1-5; D not resolved. From germline, CDR1 is LNHDA and CDR2 SQIVND (reference sequence). Trimming stripped 7 bases from V and 7 bases from J, with 11 bases between. The CDR3 is 12 residues long. The chain's CDR3 is CASTGVGQPQHF. Here the CDR3 DNA reads TGTGCCAGTACCGGGGTTGGACAGCCCCAGCATTTT.

The gene calls are TRBV25-1 and TRBJ1-3; TRBD1 is a possible D gene (6 bases). Germline V gene sequence: CDR1 MGHDK, CDR2 SYGVNS. The V and J ends lost 2 bases and 1 base respectively, with 12 bases between them. The CDR3 has 16 residues. This CDR3 is CASSEQGGDSGNTIYF. The CDR3 DNA reads TGTGCCAGCAGTGAACAAGGGGGGGATTCTGGAAACACCATATATTTT.

The CDR3 region is CASSRRDWYSNQPQHF. DNA for the CDR3: TGTGCCAGCAGTCGGAGGGACTGGTATAGCAATCAGCCCCAGCATTTT. V and J are TRBV6-2 or TRBV6-3 and TRBJ1-5; a weak D match, TRBD1 (5 bases). The CDR3 runs to 16 residues. Germline lookup yields CDR1 MNHEY and CDR2 SVGEGT. Trimming pared 5 bases from V and 0 bases from J, leaving 14 bases between.